The rows below give T cell receptor beta chains drawn from one sample of a study of cytomegalovirus exposure and HLA in healthy donors. This table comes from immunoSEQ multiplex PCR, and its TCRdb copy is limited to in-frame clones, with some not included. The sample holds some 190,000 clones, roughly 84% seen once. What was sequenced was PBMCs. The source is a boy aged 2 to 10 in good health and CMV-seronegative. Both conserved end residues are part of each CDR3. The D gene is left open where the match is weak. Size is stated for part of the rows, as once, few or many counts, or as a class when the clone is expanded.

CASSSSRLAGGPSRETQYF,TGTGCCAGCAGCTCCTCAAGACTAGCGGGAGGGCCCAGTAGAGAGACCCAGTACTTC,TRBJ2-5,TRBD2,TRBV7-6,-
CASSYRVVYGYTF,TGTGCCAGCAGTTACCGGGTGGTCTATGGCTACACCTTC,TRBJ1-2,-,TRBV6-6,-
CASSPTAESSYEQYF,TGTGCCAGCAGTCCTACCGCCGAAAGCTCCTACGAGCAGTACTTC,TRBJ2-7,-,TRBV6-5,-
CASSQTENTEAFF,TGTGCCAGCTCACAGACAGAGAACACTGAAGCTTTCTTT,TRBJ1-1,-,TRBV18,-
CASRRAGTGTDTQYF,TGTGCCAGTAGGCGCGCCGGGACAGGGACAGATACGCAGTATTTT,TRBJ2-3,TRBD1,TRBV19,-
CASSYQGRPYEQYF,TGTGCCAGCAGTTATCAGGGGAGACCGTACGAGCAGTACTTC,TRBJ2-7,-,TRBV28,-
CASSPTGISYNEQFF,TGTGCCAGCTCACCCACCGGGATCTCCTACAATGAGCAGTTCTTC,TRBJ2-1,-,TRBV18,-
CASSDRLAAGPQETQYF,TGTGCCAGCAGCGATAGGTTAGCGGCGGGGCCCCAAGAGACCCAGTACTTC,TRBJ2-5,-,TRBV7-8,-
CASSPGGASGEQYF,TGTGCCAGCTCACCAGGGGGGGCCTCAGGCGAGCAGTACTTC,TRBJ2-7,-,TRBV18,-
CAWSSTSGGSYEQYF,TGTGCCTGGAGTTCGACTAGTGGGGGCTCCTACGAGCAGTACTTC,TRBJ2-7,-,TRBV30,-
CATGTDYQPQHF,TGTGCCACTGGGACAGACTATCAGCCCCAGCATTTT,TRBJ1-5,TRBD1,TRBV10-3,-
CASSEAIWGGAGNEQFF,TGTGCCAGCAGTGAAGCAATTTGGGGGGGGGCGGGCAATGAGCAGTTCTTC,TRBJ2-1,-,TRBV2,-
CASSLGQDTEAFF,TGTGCCAGCAGCTTGGGGCAAGACACTGAAGCTTTCTTT,TRBJ1-1,-,TRBV5-4,few
CASSLYRQGIETQYF,TGTGCCAGCAGTTTATACAGACAGGGGATAGAGACCCAGTACTTC,TRBJ2-5,TRBD1,TRBV27,-
CSVVWDRGTGELFF,TGCAGCGTTGTTTGGGACAGGGGAACCGGGGAGCTGTTTTTT,TRBJ2-2,TRBD1,TRBV29-1,-
CASRGRGEVSEAFF,TGCGCCAGCAGGGGGAGGGGTGAGGTGTCTGAAGCTTTCTTT,TRBJ1-1,-,TRBV10-2,-
CASSVGDTSYNEQFF,TGTGCCAGCAGCGTAGGGGACACTTCCTACAATGAGCAGTTCTTC,TRBJ2-1,-,TRBV9,once
CASRLPSGSRETQYF,TGTGCCAGCCGGCTACCTAGCGGGAGTAGGGAGACCCAGTACTTC,TRBJ2-5,TRBD2,TRBV19,-
CASSLVSGSIDTGELFF,TGTGCCAGCAGCTTAGTTAGCGGGAGTATCGACACCGGGGAGCTGTTTTTT,TRBJ2-2,TRBD2,TRBV7-9,-
CASSPGQGQETQYF,TGTGCCAGCTCACCTGGCCAGGGCCAAGAGACCCAGTACTTC,TRBJ2-5,-,TRBV18,-
CASSSSRGVSTDTQYF,TGTGCCAGCAGCTCGAGTCGCGGGGTTAGCACAGATACGCAGTATTTT,TRBJ2-3,-,TRBV7-9,-
CASSLGDRADYGYTF,TGTGCCAGCAGCTTAGGGGACAGGGCTGACTATGGCTACACCTTC,TRBJ1-2,TRBD1,TRBV7-9,once
CASSFSLAGNQPQHF,TGTGCCAGCAGCTTCAGTCTGGCGGGCAATCAGCCCCAGCATTTT,TRBJ1-5,-,TRBV7-2,once
CASSPRVAGGPSTDTQYF,TGTGCCAGCTCACCCCGAGTAGCGGGGGGCCCGAGCACAGATACGCAGTATTTT,TRBJ2-3,TRBD2,TRBV18,-
CAWSVRGRRSLSYEQYF,TGTGCCTGGAGTGTACGGGGAAGGAGGAGCCTCTCCTACGAGCAGTACTTC,TRBJ2-7,-,TRBV30,-
CASSSTLAADTQYF,TGTGCCAGTAGTTCTACCCTAGCGGCAGATACGCAGTATTTT,TRBJ2-3,TRBD2,TRBV19,-
CASSLPGSNQPQHF,TGTGCCAGCAGCTTACCGGGGAGTAATCAGCCCCAGCATTTT,TRBJ1-5,-,TRBV7-9,-
CASSGEGDRAETQYF,TGTGCCAGCAGCGGAGAGGGGGACAGGGCAGAGACCCAGTACTTC,TRBJ2-5,TRBD1,TRBV9,-
CASSPGTGGGKTQYF,TGTGCCAGCAGCCCCGGGACAGGGGGTGGAAAGACCCAGTACTTC,TRBJ2-5,TRBD1,TRBV7-2,once
CAWTRVSGRKRSTDTQYF,TGTGCCTGGACCCGGGTTAGCGGGAGGAAAAGAAGCACAGATACGCAGTATTTT,TRBJ2-3,TRBD2,TRBV30,few